This T cell receptor beta chain appears in the sequencing data of a study of tumor-infiltrating lymphocytes in primary liver carcinoma (dated 2017 in TCRdb). In the study overall: The five patients, three men and two women aged 30 to 69 years, had hepatocellular carcinoma (four) or combined HCC and intrahepatic cholangiocarcinoma (one). The five patients had tumors staged T1-T3 N0M0, with maximum diameters ranging from about 4.2 to 10 cm. Each sample produced about 3.5 to 8 million productive TCRbeta reads, and read depth showed no significant difference between tissue types. For each liver tumor, the study sampled five regions along with adjacent normal tissue and blood, and applied TCRbeta repertoire sequencing, expression microarrays and whole-exome sequencing. A total of some 35 specimens from 5 patients underwent TCRbeta repertoire sequencing, comprising around 25 tumor regions, 5 adjacent noncancerous liver tissues and 5 peripheral blood samples. High reproducibility was observed for the technical replicate repertoires, with mean shared-clone rates about 0.89 and correlation coefficients above 0.95. Summary of the overall study and its limitations: The top 250 clones accounted for a significantly greater share of the repertoire in tumors than in blood (p = 0.039). Comparison of CD4+ and CD8+ T cell repertoires was precluded by the use of bulk unsorted samples. Because only the TCR beta chain was sequenced and unpaired alpha chains were not captured, true repertoire diversity is likely underestimated. Pairs of tumor regions showed greater repertoire overlap (mean about 35%) than tumor-adjacent pairs (roughly 17%) or tumor-blood pairs (approximately 15%), which is consistent with antigen-driven expansion. Only 4 or 5 patients were included in the study, and the authors note that the findings should be validated in a larger study.

Note on this clonotype: Its binding antigen is unknown. No qualities accompany the bases; no much larger clone lies one base away.

CDR1 is given as SGHAT and CDR2 as FQNNGV, both from the germline V gene. V and J are trimmed by 1 base and 10 bases, and the gene matches miss 14 bases of the junction. Its CDR3 holds 18 amino acids, cysteine through phenylalanine. Of the read, only the CDR3 DNA is kept; its 54 bases are in frame from base 1. A constant-region primer and ProtoScript II reverse transcriptase were used to reverse-transcribe TCRbeta-specific cDNA from about 530 ng total RNA. TCRbeta libraries were built with three nested multiplex PCR rounds, a slightly modified ARM-PCR procedure. Each of the first two PCR rounds ran for around 10 cycles using multiplex TRBV1-TRBV30 forward primers together with a Cbeta reverse primer. Sample barcodes and Illumina adapters were added in a final 25-cycle PCR with Deep VentR polymerase. Before sequencing, amplicons between 200 and 500 bp were purified from gel using a QIAquick gel extraction kit. TCRbeta amplicons were sequenced on an Illumina HiSeq 2500 with 250-bp paired-end reads. Per the source publication's procedure: Quality trimming of reads was performed with Trimmomatic v0.33, and paired reads were merged with FLASH v1.2.11 so that full CDR3 sequences could be recovered. MiGEC v1.2.1b assigned V, D and J germline segments to the rearranged TCRbeta sequences. Clonotype statistics and Shannon-Wiener diversity indices were computed with VDJtools v1.0.0. Except for diversity analysis, only the 250 most abundant clonotypes of each sample were used in subsequent analyses to reduce sampling bias. TCRdb reprocessed the public reads (quality trimming at Q25 with fastp, clone calling with MiXCR) and kept in-frame beta chains. CDR3 protein sequences are deduplicated, and each keeps its most common genes and DNA. In this record, the V and J calls reflect TCRdb's handling and not the investigators' own analysis. Within this sample are 90,000 to 150,000 distinct CDR3 sequences, with under 70% of them counted one time only. Of the sample, more than 7% falls within the top ten clones.

Total RNA and DNA were co-extracted without cell sorting from 20-30 mg of bulk tissue using the AllPrep DNA/RNA mini kit. Surgical resection was performed in China between late 2015 and early 2016 on four to six patients with histopathologically diagnosed primary liver carcinoma. At the time of sampling, the patients had chronic HBV infection and had not received any treatment. Each fresh piece of tumor and adjacent tissue was cut in two, with one half stored in RNAlater at -80 degrees C and the other half sent for histology. The sample taken for sequencing was tumor-adjacent normal liver tissue. The chain links TRBV11-2 with TRBJ2-6, and TRBD1 aligns with 9 junction nucleotides. The TCR sequence derives from a woman between 55 and 75 years old with primary liver carcinoma and hepatitis B virus infection. The DNA sequence is as follows: TGTGCCAGCAGCTTAGCCCAGGGACAGGGCCCTGTGGCTAACGTCCTGACTTTC. Translated, it gives CASSLAQGQGPVANVLTF.